Presented here are 26 T cell receptor beta chains from one specimen sequenced in a study of identical twins. In TCRdb, the 5' RACE reads were re-called with MiXCR into one record per CDR3 protein. This table has roughly 700,000 distinct CDR3 sequences, around 8.3% appearing once. This same sample was also part of a study on yellow fever vaccine responses in identical twins.

Sequencing was done on a sample of PBMCs. These receptor sequences come from a woman aged 18-30 years in good health.

This clonotype was detected ten times or more. The chain is built from TRBV10-2 and TRBJ2-1, with 7 bases identical to TRBD2. CDR3 length: 13 amino acids. V trimming: 8 bases; J trimming: 6 bases; junction bases outside the gene matches: 7. The germline V gene encodes CDR1 WSHSY and CDR2 SAAADI. CDR3: CASESSGANEQFF. The CDR3 bases are TGCGCCAGCGAGTCAAGCGGGGCCAATGAGCAGTTCTTC.

This clonotype was seen only a few times. The rearrangement joins TRBV6-5 to TRBJ2-7; 7 nucleotides align to TRBD1. Trimming at V came to 0 bases and at J to 4 bases, leaving 6 bases not matched to a gene. This CDR3 is built from 15 residues. CDR1 is MNHEY and CDR2 is SVGAGI in the germline V gene. CDR3 nucleotides: TGTGCCAGCAGTTACTCGATCACAGGGGAATACGAGCAGTACTTC. Translated, it gives CASSYSITGEYEQYF.

In its sample, this clonotype was seen a few times. V is TRBV20-1 and J is TRBJ2-1; 10 bases align to TRBD2. This CDR3 comprises 15 residues. Germline-derived CDR1 and CDR2 are DFQATT and SNEGSKA (reference sequence). V gave up 5 bases and J gave up 2 bases; unmatched junction bases: 6. CDR3 in amino acids: CSAPRTSGAYNEQFF. For the CDR3, the DNA is TGCAGTGCTCCGCGTACTAGCGGGGCCTACAATGAGCAGTTCTTC.

The rearrangement joins TRBV5-1 to TRBJ2-4; perhaps TRBD1 as D (5 bases). V was shortened by 3 bases and J by 0 bases, with 22 bases between the two germline ends. CDR3 size: 19 residues. Germline V CDR1 and CDR2: SGHRS, YFSETQ. CDR3 in amino acids: CASSWGWGANAVAKNIQYF. DNA for the CDR3: TGCGCCAGCAGCTGGGGTTGGGGCGCTAATGCGGTAGCCAAAAACATTCAGTACTTC.

This clonotype was seen a handful of times. The chain uses TRBV3-1 and TRBJ1-2; D is possibly TRBD1 (5 bases). The V end was cut by 1 base, the J end by 7 bases, with 13 bases between. The CDR3 is made up of 14 amino acids. CDR1 is LGHDT, CDR2 YNNKEL, per germline (reference sequence). Here the CDR3 DNA reads TGTGCCAGCAGCCAAGCAGGAGGGACTCCTGGCTACACCTTC. As protein: CASSQAGGTPGYTF.

This clonotype has more than one count but fewer than ten. The rearrangement uses TRBV20-1 and TRBJ2-7; D is uncertain. Trimming took 5 bases from V and 5 from J, leaving 16 bases between them. The V gene's germline CDR1 is DFQATT and CDR2 SNEGSKA (reference sequence). The CDR3 loop spans 13 amino acids. CDR3 in amino acids: CSAPRTTGHEQYF. The DNA of the CDR3 is TGCAGTGCTCCCCGGACGACGGGCCACGAGCAGTACTTC.

This clonotype was counted a few times. Here the CDR3 reads CASSQKDRNPYEQYF. The CDR3 DNA reads TGCGCCAGCAGCCAAAAAGACAGGAACCCCTACGAGCAGTACTTC. The chain links TRBV4-3 to TRBJ2-7, with a tentative D call TRBD1 (6 bases). Germline V CDR1 and CDR2: LGHNA, YSLEER. The CDR3 extends over 15 amino acids. The ends were cut back, 2 bases at V and 2 bases at J, with 13 bases in the middle.

This clonotype was detected a few times. The rearrangement uses TRBV3-1 and TRBJ2-2; D gene uncertain. CDR1 and CDR2 (germline): LGHDT, YNNKEL (reference sequence). V dropped 0 bases and J dropped 4 bases, with 15 bases sitting between them. The CDR3 covers 17 residues. Here the CDR3 DNA reads TGTGCCAGCAGCCAAGACGCCAGGTCTTTGGGCACCGGGGAGCTGTTTTTT. Its protein product is CASSQDARSLGTGELFF.

This clonotype was seen ten or more times. The chain couples TRBV10-3 to TRBJ1-5, with 12 bases matching TRBD1. There are 15 residues in the CDR3. V shed 6 bases, J shed 7 bases, and the junction held 7 bases outside the gene matches. The V gene's germline CDR1 is ENHRY and CDR2 SYGVKD. Here the CDR3 reads CAIREGQGARQPQHF. The CDR3 DNA sequence: TGTGCCATCAGGGAGGGACAGGGGGCCAGGCAGCCCCAGCATTTT.

Only a few counts were recorded for this clonotype. The genes are TRBV11-2 and TRBJ2-7; either TRBD1 or TRBD2 may fit D (5 bases each). Trimming cost V 8 bases and J 0 bases, with 14 bases left between them. CDR1 is SGHAT and CDR2 is FQNNGV in the germline V gene. There are 14 residues in the CDR3. The DNA for the CDR3 is TGTGCCAGCCTCCGTCCAGGGAGCTCCTACGAGCAGTACTTC. Encoded protein: CASLRPGSSYEQYF.

The table lists this clonotype with a few counts. J is TRBJ2-3 and V is TRBV7-9; no reliable D call. The CDR3 length is 16 residues. V lost 0 bases and J lost 0, with 10 bases in between. CDR1 and CDR2 from the germline V gene are SEHNR and FQNEAQ (reference sequence). The CDR3, as DNA: TGTGCCAGCAGCTTAGCGGCCTCTCCCAGCACAGATACGCAGTATTTT. Translated: CASSLAASPSTDTQYF.

This rearrangement joins TRBV3-1 to TRBJ2-7; 12 positions agree with TRBD2. Per the germline V gene, CDR1 is LGHDT and CDR2 is YNNKEL (reference sequence). The ends lost 4 bases at V and 5 bases at J; junction bases unmatched: 0. This CDR3 has 13 residues. CDR3 residues: CASSRTSGNEQYF. CDR3 bases: TGTGCCAGCAGCCGGACTAGCGGGAACGAGCAGTACTTC.

This clonotype was counted between two and nine times. The chain has TRBV29-1 and TRBJ1-1; 8 nucleotides agree with TRBD1. The germline CDR1 and CDR2 sequences are SQVTM and ANQGSEA. The CDR3 consists of 12 residues. J gave up 7 bases and V 8 bases, and 9 bases lay outside the gene matches. CDR3 loop: CSIRKQGVEAFF. CDR3 coding DNA: TGCAGCATTCGGAAACAGGGGGTTGAAGCTTTCTTT.

The chain links TRBV21-1 to TRBJ2-1; the D segment call TRBD2 is taken from the table without a DNA check. TRBV21-1 is described as a pseudogene. This CDR3 is built from 19 residues. CDR3 sequence (DNA): TGTGCCAGCAGCAAAGGTTACGAGGGACTAGCGGATGAGTTGAATGAGCAGTTCTTC. This gives the protein CASSKGYEGLADELNEQFF.

This chain joins TRBV12-3 or TRBV12-4 and TRBJ1-5; 8 nucleotides agree with TRBD1. This CDR3 has 14 residues. J lost 2 bases, V lost 6 bases, and 3 bases had no gene match. This CDR3 reads CASRLTGGNQPQHF. The CDR3 DNA reads TGTGCCAGCAGGCTGACAGGGGGCAATCAGCCCCAGCATTTT.

The chain couples TRBV12-3 or TRBV12-4 to TRBJ2-2; 8 bases map to TRBD2. J was trimmed by 7 bases and V by 3 bases; bases with no gene match: 10. There are 16 residues in the CDR3. Here the CDR3 DNA reads TGTGCCAGCAGTTTTGAAGCGGGAGCTTCAATCGGGGAGCTGTTTTTT. Residues: CASSFEAGASIGELFF.

V gene TRBV20-1 combines with J gene TRBJ2-1; 9 bases fit TRBD2. This CDR3 contains 16 residues. V was pared by 0 bases and J by 1 base, with 4 bases of the junction left unmatched. Per germline, CDR1 DFQATT and CDR2 SNEGSKA (reference sequence). The DNA for the CDR3 is TGCAGTGCTAGAGAGTATAGCGGGGGATCCTACAATGAGCAGTTCTTC. Translated, it gives CSAREYSGGSYNEQFF.

V is TRBV7-2 and J is TRBJ2-1; TRBD1 matches 9 bases. The CDR3 covers 15 residues. In germline, CDR1 is SGHTA, CDR2 FQGNSA. J lost 4 bases, V lost 4 bases, and 5 bases had no gene match. The CDR3 protein is CASSSQTGGYNEQFF. CDR3 coding DNA: TGTGCCAGCAGCTCTCAGACAGGGGGGTACAATGAGCAGTTCTTC.

This clonotype was counted between two and nine times. The chain employs TRBV7-9 and TRBJ2-1, with TRBD2 as a possible D gene (6 bases). The length of the CDR3 is 14 residues. The V and J ends lost 6 bases and 3 bases respectively, with 12 bases between them. CDR1 is SEHNR, CDR2 FQNEAQ, per germline (reference sequence). In DNA form, the CDR3 reads TGTGCCAGCAGGGCGGGAAACAACTACAATGAGCAGTTCTTC. Amino acids: CASRAGNNYNEQFF.

The chain links TRBV27 to TRBJ1-5, with D unclear. The ends were cut back, 8 bases at V and 6 bases at J, with 20 bases in the middle. There are 15 residues in the CDR3. The germline CDR1 and CDR2 sequences are MNHEY and SMNVEV (reference sequence). CDR3 residues: CASDPTGTVIQPQHF. The CDR3, as DNA: TGTGCCAGCGACCCGACTGGAACGGTTATTCAGCCCCAGCATTTT.

This clonotype was counted ten times or more. The gene calls are TRBV7-9 and TRBJ2-1; no clear D gene. The CDR3 is 9 amino acids. Trimming removed 6 bases from V and 15 bases from J, with 9 bases in between. Germline-derived CDR1 and CDR2 are SEHNR and FQNEAQ (reference sequence). CDR3 in DNA: TGTGCCAGCAGTTTCGATCGGTTCTTC. This translates into CASSFDRFF.

V usage is TRBV4-3 and J usage is TRBJ2-6, with 8 nucleotides matching TRBD1. The CDR3 is made up of 16 amino acids. Trimming at V came to 3 bases and at J to 2 bases, leaving 3 bases not matched to a gene. Germline assignment: CDR1 LGHNA and CDR2 YSLEER. In nucleotides, the CDR3 is TGCGCCAGCAGCCATTCACAGGGGGCTGGGGCCAACGTCCTGACTTTC. This translates into CASSHSQGAGANVLTF.

This clonotype was detected only a few times. This rearrangement joins TRBV15 to TRBJ1-1; D remains unclear. Trimming took off 4 bases at V and 7 bases at J, with 16 bases between the two ends. The germline CDR1 and CDR2 sequences are LNHNV and YYDKDF (reference sequence). The CDR3 spans 14 residues. Here the CDR3 reads CATSIGRAAHEAFF. The CDR3 DNA sequence: TGTGCCACCAGCATTGGGAGGGCCGCTCATGAAGCTTTCTTT.

The table lists this clonotype with many counts. This chain connects TRBV5-4 to TRBJ1-2; D is perhaps TRBD1 (5 bases). The CDR3 covers 14 residues. Per the germline V gene, CDR1 is SGHNT and CDR2 is YYREEE (reference sequence). The V end was cut by 2 bases, the J end by 4 bases, with 12 bases between. The CDR3 loop is CASSLGTASYGYTF. The CDR3 DNA reads TGTGCCAGCAGCTTAGGGACCGCTTCCTATGGCTACACCTTC.

The sample holds a few counts of this clonotype. The chain combines TRBV4-3 with TRBJ2-3; no definite D call. Germline CDR1 is LGHNA and CDR2 is YSLEER. The CDR3 runs to 12 residues. Trimming pared 0 bases from V and 7 bases from J, leaving 5 bases between. CDR3 protein: CASSQDSNTQYF. The CDR3 DNA reads TGCGCCAGCAGCCAAGATTCAAATACGCAGTATTTT.

This clonotype was detected many times. The chain employs TRBV7-2 and TRBJ2-3, with 8 nucleotides matching TRBD1. V was pared by 6 bases and J by 4 bases, with 12 bases of the junction left unmatched. Per germline, CDR1 SGHTA and CDR2 FQGNSA. The CDR3 contains 16 residues. CDR3 DNA: TGTGCCAGCAGTTCCCCCGGGACAGGCAACCCAGATACGCAGTATTTT. It yields the protein CASSSPGTGNPDTQYF.